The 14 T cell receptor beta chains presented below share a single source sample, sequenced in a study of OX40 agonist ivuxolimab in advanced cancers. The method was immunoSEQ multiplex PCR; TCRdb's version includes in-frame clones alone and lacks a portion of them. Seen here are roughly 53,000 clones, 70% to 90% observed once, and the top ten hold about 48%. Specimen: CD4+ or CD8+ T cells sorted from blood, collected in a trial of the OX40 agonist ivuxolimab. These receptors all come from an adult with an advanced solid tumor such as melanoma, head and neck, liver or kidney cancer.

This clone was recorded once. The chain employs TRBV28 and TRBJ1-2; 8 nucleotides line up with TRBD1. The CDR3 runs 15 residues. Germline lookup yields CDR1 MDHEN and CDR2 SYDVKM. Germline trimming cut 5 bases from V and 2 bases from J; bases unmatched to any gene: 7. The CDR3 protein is CASSVRTGKNYGYTF. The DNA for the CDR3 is TGTGCCAGCAGTGTCCGGACAGGGAAAAACTATGGCTACACCTTC.

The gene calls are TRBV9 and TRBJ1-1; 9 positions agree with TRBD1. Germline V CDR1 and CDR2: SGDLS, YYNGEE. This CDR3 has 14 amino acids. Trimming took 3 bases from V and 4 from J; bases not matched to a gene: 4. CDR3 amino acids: CASSATGGPTEAFF. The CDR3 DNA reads TGTGCCAGCAGCGCCACAGGGGGCCCCACTGAAGCTTTCTTT.

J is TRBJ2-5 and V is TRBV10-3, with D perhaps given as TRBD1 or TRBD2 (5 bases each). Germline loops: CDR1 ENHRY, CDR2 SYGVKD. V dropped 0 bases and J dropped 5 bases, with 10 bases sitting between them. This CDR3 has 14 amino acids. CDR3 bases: TGTGCCATCAGTGAGTCGAGGGGCGCGGAGACCCAGTACTTC. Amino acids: CAISESRGAETQYF.

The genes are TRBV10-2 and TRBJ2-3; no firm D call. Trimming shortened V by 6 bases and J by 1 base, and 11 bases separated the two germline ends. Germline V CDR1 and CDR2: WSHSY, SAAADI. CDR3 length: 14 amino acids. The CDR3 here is CASRTRSGTDTQYF. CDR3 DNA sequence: TGCGCCAGCAGAACTCGGTCGGGCACAGATACGCAGTATTTT.

CDR3 region: CASSQNSPLHF. CDR3 DNA sequence: TGTGCCAGCAGCCAAAATTCACCCCTCCACTTT. The genes are TRBV11-2 and TRBJ1-6; D gene ambiguous. CDR3 size: 11 residues. Germline V gene data show CDR1 as SGHAT and CDR2 as FQNNGV. The germline V and J ends were trimmed by 5 bases and 7 bases, with 3 bases remaining between them.

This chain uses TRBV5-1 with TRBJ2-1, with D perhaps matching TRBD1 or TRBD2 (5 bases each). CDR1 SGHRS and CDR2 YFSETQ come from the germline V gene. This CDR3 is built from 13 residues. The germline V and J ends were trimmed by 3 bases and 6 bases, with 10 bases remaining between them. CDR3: CASSWGTLNEQFF. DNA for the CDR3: TGCGCCAGCAGCTGGGGGACCCTCAATGAGCAGTTCTTC.

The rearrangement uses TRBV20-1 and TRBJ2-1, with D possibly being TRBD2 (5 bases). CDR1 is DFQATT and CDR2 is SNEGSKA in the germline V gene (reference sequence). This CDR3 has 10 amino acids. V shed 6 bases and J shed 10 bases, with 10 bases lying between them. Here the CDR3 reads CSASGEEQFF. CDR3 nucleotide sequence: TGCAGTGCATCCGGGGAGGAGCAGTTCTTC.

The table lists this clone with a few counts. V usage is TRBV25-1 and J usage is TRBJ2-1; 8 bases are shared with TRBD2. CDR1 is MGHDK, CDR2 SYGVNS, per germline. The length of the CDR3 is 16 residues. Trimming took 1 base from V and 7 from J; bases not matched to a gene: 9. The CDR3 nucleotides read TGTGCCAGCAGTGAATCGGGCGGGAGGAACGGAAATGAGCAGTTCTTC. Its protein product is CASSESGGRNGNEQFF.

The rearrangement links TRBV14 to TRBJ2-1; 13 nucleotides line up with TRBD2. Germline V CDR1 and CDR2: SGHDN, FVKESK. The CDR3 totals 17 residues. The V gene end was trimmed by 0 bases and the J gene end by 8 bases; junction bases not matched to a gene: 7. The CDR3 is CASSQDWTSGSFYEQFF. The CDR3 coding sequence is TGTGCCAGCAGCCAAGATTGGACTAGCGGGAGCTTCTATGAGCAGTTCTTC.

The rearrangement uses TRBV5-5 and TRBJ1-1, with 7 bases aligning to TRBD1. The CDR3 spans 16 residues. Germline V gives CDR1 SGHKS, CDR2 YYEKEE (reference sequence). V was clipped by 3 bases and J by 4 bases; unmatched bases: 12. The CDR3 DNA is TGTGCCAGCAGCTCCGGGGCAGGGGGATGGGGCACTGAAGCTTTCTTT. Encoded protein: CASSSGAGGWGTEAFF.

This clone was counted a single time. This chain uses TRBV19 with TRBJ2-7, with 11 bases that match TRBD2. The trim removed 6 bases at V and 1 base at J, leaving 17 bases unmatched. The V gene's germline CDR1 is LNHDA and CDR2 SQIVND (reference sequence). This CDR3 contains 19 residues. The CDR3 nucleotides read TGTGCCAGTAGCAGCCGAACTAGCGGGAGTGGCTTAGGGTCCTACGAGCAGTACTTC. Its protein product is CASSSRTSGSGLGSYEQYF.

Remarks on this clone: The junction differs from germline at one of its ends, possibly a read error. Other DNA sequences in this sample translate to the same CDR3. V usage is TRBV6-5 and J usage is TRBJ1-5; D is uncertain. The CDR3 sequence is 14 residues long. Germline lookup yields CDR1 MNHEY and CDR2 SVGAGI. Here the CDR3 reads CASSFGISNQPQHF. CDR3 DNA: TGTGCCAGCAGTTTTGGGATCAGCAACCAGCCCCAGCATTTT.

The DNA for the CDR3 is TGTGCCAGCAGCTTAGAGGGTCTCCTGAACACTGAAGCTTTCTTT. Its translation: CASSLEGLLNTEAFF. This chain links TRBV7-9 with TRBJ1-1; no reliable D call. The V end was cut by 1 base, the J end by 0 bases, with 9 bases between. CDR3 size: 15 residues. Germline CDR1 SEHNR, CDR2 FQNEAQ (reference sequence). The full variable domain, rest sourced from reference TRBV7-9 and TRBJ1-1, is DTGVSQNPRHKITKRGQNVTFRCDPISEHNRLYWYRQTLGQGPEFLTYFQNEAQLEKSRLLSDRFSAERPKGSFSTLEIQRTEQGDSAMYLCASSLEGLLNTEAFFGQGTRLTVV.

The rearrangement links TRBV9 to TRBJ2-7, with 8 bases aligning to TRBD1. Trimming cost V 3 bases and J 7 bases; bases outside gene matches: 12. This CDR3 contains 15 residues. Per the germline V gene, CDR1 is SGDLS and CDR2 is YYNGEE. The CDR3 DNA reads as TGTGCCAGCAGCGCAGCGGACAGGGAAAATGAGGAGCAGTACTTC. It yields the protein CASSAADRENEEQYF.